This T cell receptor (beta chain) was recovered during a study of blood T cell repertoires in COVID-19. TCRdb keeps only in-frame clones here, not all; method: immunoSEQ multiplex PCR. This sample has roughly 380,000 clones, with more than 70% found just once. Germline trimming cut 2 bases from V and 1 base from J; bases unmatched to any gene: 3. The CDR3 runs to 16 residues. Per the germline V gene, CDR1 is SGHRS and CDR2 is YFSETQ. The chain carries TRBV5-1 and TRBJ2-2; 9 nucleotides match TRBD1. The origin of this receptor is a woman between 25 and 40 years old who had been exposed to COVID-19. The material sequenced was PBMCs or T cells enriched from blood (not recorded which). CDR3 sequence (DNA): TGCGCCAGCAGCTTCCCGGGACAGGGGAACACCGGGGAGCTGTTTTTT. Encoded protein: CASSFPGQGNTGELFF. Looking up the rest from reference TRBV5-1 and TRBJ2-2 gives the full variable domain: KAGVTQTPRYLIKTRGQQVTLSCSPISGHRSVSWYQQTPGQGLQFLFEYFSETQRNKGNFPGRFSGRQFSNSRSEMNVSTLELGDSALYLCASSFPGQGNTGELFFGEGSRLTVL.